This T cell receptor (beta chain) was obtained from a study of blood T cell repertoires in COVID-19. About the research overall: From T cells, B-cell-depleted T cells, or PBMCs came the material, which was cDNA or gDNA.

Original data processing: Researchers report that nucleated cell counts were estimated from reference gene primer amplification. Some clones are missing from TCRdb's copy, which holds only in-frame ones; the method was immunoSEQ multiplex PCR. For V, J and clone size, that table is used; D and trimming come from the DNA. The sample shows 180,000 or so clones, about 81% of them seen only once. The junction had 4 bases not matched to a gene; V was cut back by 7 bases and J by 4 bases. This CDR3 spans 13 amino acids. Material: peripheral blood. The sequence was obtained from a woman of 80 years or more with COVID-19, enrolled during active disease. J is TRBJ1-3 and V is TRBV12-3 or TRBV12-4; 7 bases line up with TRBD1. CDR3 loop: CASNRGQGNTIYF. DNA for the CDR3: TGTGCCAGCAATCGGGGACAGGGAAACACCATATATTTT.